The sequence of this T cell receptor (beta chain) was determined in a study of cytomegalovirus exposure and HLA in healthy donors. Findings of the study overall: As a later analysis showed, a missense DCLRE1C variant was linked to trimming of TCR beta V- and J-genes. Among TCR sequences, most were rare, though some public TCRs appeared in many donors. The analysis excluded some indistinguishable V segments, including TRBV6-2 and TRBV6-3. Reportedly, cytomegalovirus status was diagnosed with high sensitivity and specificity.

Amplification used 60 Vbeta primers and 13 Jbeta primers. Libraries were prepared by immunoSEQ multiplex PCR; TCRdb keeps only in-frame clonotypes and omits some of them. This table holds fewer than 20,000 clones, about 77% found once. Looked up from germline, CDR1 is LGHNA and CDR2 is YNFKEQ. V lost 0 bases to trimming and J lost 4 bases; unmatched junction nucleotides: 8. There are 16 residues in the CDR3. This clone was recorded once. Antigen specificity is unknown. The rearrangement uses TRBV4-2 and TRBJ1-2; 7 bases agree with TRBD1. Sequencing input: PBMCs. The TCR sequence derives from a man aged 18 to 30 in good health and CMV-seronegative. The CDR3 loop is CASSQDQGVGSYGYTF. The DNA for the CDR3 is TGTGCCAGCAGCCAAGATCAGGGGGTCGGGAGCTATGGCTACACCTTC.